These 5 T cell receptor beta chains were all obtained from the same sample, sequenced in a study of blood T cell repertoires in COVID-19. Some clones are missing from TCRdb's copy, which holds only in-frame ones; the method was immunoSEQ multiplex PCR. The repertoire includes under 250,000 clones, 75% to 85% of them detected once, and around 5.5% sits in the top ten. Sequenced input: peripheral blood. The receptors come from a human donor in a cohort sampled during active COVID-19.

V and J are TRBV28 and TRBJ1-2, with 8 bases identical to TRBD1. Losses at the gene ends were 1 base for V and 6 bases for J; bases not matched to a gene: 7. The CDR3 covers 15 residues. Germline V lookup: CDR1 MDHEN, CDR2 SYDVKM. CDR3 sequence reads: CASSLSWTGRDGYTF. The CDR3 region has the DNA TGTGCCAGCAGTTTATCCTGGACAGGGCGGGATGGCTACACCTTC.

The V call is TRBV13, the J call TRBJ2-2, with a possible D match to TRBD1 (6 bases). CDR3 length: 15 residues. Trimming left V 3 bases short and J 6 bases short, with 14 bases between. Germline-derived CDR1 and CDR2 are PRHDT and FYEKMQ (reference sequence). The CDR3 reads CASSFSQGLAGELFF. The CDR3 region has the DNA TGTGCCAGCAGCTTCTCACAGGGTTTAGCCGGGGAGCTGTTTTTT. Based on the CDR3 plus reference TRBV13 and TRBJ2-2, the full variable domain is AAGVIQSPRHLIKEKRETATLKCYPIPRHDTVYWYQQGPGQDPQFLISFYEKMQSDKGSIPDRFSAQQFSDYHSELNMSSLELGDSALYFCASSFSQGLAGELFFGEGSRLTVL.

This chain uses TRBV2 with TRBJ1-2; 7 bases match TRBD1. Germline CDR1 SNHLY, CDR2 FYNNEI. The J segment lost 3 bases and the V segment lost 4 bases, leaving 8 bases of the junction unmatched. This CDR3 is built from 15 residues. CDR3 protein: CASSGWQGVHYGYTF. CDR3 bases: TGTGCCAGCAGTGGATGGCAGGGGGTTCACTATGGCTACACCTTC.

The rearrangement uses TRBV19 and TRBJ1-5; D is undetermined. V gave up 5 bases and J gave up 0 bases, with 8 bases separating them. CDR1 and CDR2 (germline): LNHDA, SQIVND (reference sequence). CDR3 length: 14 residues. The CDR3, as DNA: TGTGCCAGTAGTGTCGACAATAGCAATCAGCCCCAGCATTTT. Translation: CASSVDNSNQPQHF.

The CDR3 loop is CASSQRANVLTF. The CDR3 bases are TGTGCCAGTAGTCAAAGGGCCAACGTCCTGACTTTC. The chain joins TRBV19 to TRBJ2-6; D ambiguous. This CDR3 comprises 12 residues. V shed 5 bases and J shed 5 bases, with 4 bases lying between them. CDR1 and CDR2 from the germline V gene are LNHDA and SQIVND (reference sequence).